These T cell receptor beta chains were read from a single sample in a study of blood T cell repertoires in COVID-19. This table comes from immunoSEQ multiplex PCR, and its TCRdb copy is limited to in-frame clones, with some not included. Of roughly 53,000 clones listed, roughly 90% are singletons. The sequenced material came from peripheral blood. The receptors were gathered from a human donor in a cohort sampled during active COVID-19. The CDR3 runs from the conserved cysteine through the conserved F or W. The D gene is left open where the match is weak. Clone size is given for some rows only: seen once, a few or many times, or a class if the clone is expanded.

V gene	D gene	clone size	J gene	CDR3 DNA	CDR3 protein
TRBV10-3	-	-	TRBJ1-1	TGTGCCATCAGTGATTCGACAGGAGACACTGAAGCTTTCTTT	CAISDSTGDTEAFF
TRBV7-3	TRBD1	-	TRBJ2-7	TGTGCCAGCAGCCAAAAAACTATTCCGGGACAGGGGTTCTACGAGCAGTACTTC	CASSQKTIPGQGFYEQYF
TRBV11-3	-	-	TRBJ1-1	TGTGCCAGCAGCCTTGAGGGGACTCGGAACACTGAAGCTTTCTTT	CASSLEGTRNTEAFF
TRBV5-5	-	-	TRBJ1-2	TGTGCCAGCAGCTTGTCAGGGGCCTGGGGCTACACCTTC	CASSLSGAWGYTF
TRBV7-2	TRBD1	-	TRBJ2-1	TGTGCCAGCAGCTTAGGACCGGGACAGGTCTACAATGAGCAGTTCTTC	CASSLGPGQVYNEQFF
TRBV5-6	-	-	TRBJ1-2	TGTGCCAGCACCCCACTCCGGGGGGCGATTTGGGGCTACACCTTC	CASTPLRGAIWGYTF
TRBV19	-	-	TRBJ2-2	TGTGCCAGTAGTATAGATGGACAGGGAGGGCCCACCGGGGAGCTGTTTTTT	CASSIDGQGGPTGELFF
TRBV6-1	TRBD1	-	TRBJ1-4	TGTGCCAGCAGTGGTCGGGACAGGGGCTCGTCAACTAATGAAAAACTGTTTTTT	CASSGRDRGSSTNEKLFF
TRBV6-5	TRBD2	-	TRBJ2-1	TGTGCCAGTTCACTAGCGGGAAGGAATGAGCAGTTCTTC	CASSLAGRNEQFF
TRBV24-1	-	-	TRBJ1-2	TGTGCCACCAGTAGTTCAGGGGTTAACTATGGCTACACCTTC	CATSSSGVNYGYTF
TRBV7-2	TRBD2	once	TRBJ2-7	TGTGCCAGCAGTAGACTAGCGGGGGCCGTCTACGAGCAGTACTTC	CASSRLAGAVYEQYF
TRBV24-1	TRBD1	-	TRBJ1-5	TGTGCCACCAGTGATTCCGGGACAGGGTACCATTTT	CATSDSGTGYHF
TRBV12-3/TRBV12-4	TRBD1	-	TRBJ1-2	TGTGCCAGCAGACAGGGGGCCAGTGGCTACACCTTC	CASRQGASGYTF
TRBV9	-	-	TRBJ1-2	TGTGCCAGCAGCGCCGGGACAAACCCTAACTATGGCTACACCTTC	CASSAGTNPNYGYTF
TRBV18	-	-	TRBJ1-2	TGTGCCAGCTCACCAGAGGGTGACTATGGCTACACCTTC	CASSPEGDYGYTF
TRBV10-3	TRBD1	-	TRBJ2-3	TGTGCCATCAGTGAGCCCTCTCTGACAGGGGGCTATAGTACAGATACGCAGTATTTT	CAISEPSLTGGYSTDTQYF
TRBV19	-	-	TRBJ1-1	TGTGCCAGTACCACCGATGACCGGGAGGAGAACACTGAAGCTTTCTTT	CASTTDDREENTEAFF
TRBV9	-	-	TRBJ2-5	TGTGCCAGCAGCGTAGCTTCGTTGGGGCAGTTAGAAGAGACCCAGTACTTC	CASSVASLGQLEETQYF
TRBV11-2	-	-	TRBJ2-1	TGTGCCAGCAGCTTAGACCCGGGGAGCTCCTACAATGAGCAGTTCTTC	CASSLDPGSSYNEQFF
TRBV27	-	-	TRBJ2-2	TGTGCCAGCAGTTTGTCGGGCGGGGAGCTGTTTTTT	CASSLSGGELFF
TRBV24-1	-	-	TRBJ1-1	TGTGCCACCACCGCGGGGGGGGCAGACACTGAAGCTTTCTTT	CATTAGGADTEAFF
TRBV30	-	-	TRBJ1-4	TGTGCCTTCTCAGCAACTAATGAAAAACTGTTTTTT	CAFSATNEKLFF
TRBV6-5	TRBD1	-	TRBJ1-1	TGTGCCAGCAGTTACTCCGACAGGGATGTGGACACTGAAGCTTTCTTT	CASSYSDRDVDTEAFF
TRBV30	-	-	TRBJ1-2	TGTGCCTGGAGGGGGCAGCATTTCTATGGCTACACCTTC	CAWRGQHFYGYTF
TRBV5-6	-	-	TRBJ2-2	TGTGCCAGCCAAGATAGCTACCCCGGGGAGCTGTTTTTT	CASQDSYPGELFF
TRBV25-1	-	-	TRBJ2-2	TGTGCCAGCAGATCGACAGCCACGAACACCGGGGAGCTGTTTTTT	CASRSTATNTGELFF
TRBV6-2/TRBV6-3	-	-	TRBJ1-5	TGTGCCAGCAGTTACGTGGGGACCCCGGGAGCCCAGCATTTT	CASSYVGTPGAQHF
TRBV3-1/TRBV3-2	TRBD1	-	TRBJ1-6	TGTGCCAGCAGCCCTCGGACAGGGAGTTTTGGTTCACCCCTCCACTTT	CASSPRTGSFGSPLHF
TRBV28	TRBD2	-	TRBJ2-7	TGTGCCAGCAGCCTGCAGACTAGCGGGAGTTCCGAGCAGTACTTC	CASSLQTSGSSEQYF
TRBV29-1	-	-	TRBJ2-5	TGCAGCGTTGAAGATCCACGGGACACCATCGGGTCCGAGACCCAGTACTTC	CSVEDPRDTIGSETQYF
TRBV28	-	-	TRBJ1-5	TGTGCCAGCAGTCTCGCTGGGGGGAATCAGCCCCAGCATTTT	CASSLAGGNQPQHF
TRBV6-4	TRBD2	-	TRBJ2-1	TGTGCCAGCAGTGACCGGGCGAGCGGGGGGTTTAATGAGCAGTTCTTC	CASSDRASGGFNEQFF
TRBV30	TRBD1	-	TRBJ1-2	TGTGCCTGGACCAGGGGGCGAGGGAGTGGCTACACCTTC	CAWTRGRGSGYTF
TRBV5-1	TRBD1	-	TRBJ1-1	TGCGCCAGCAGCTTGGGGACAGGGGCGGAGGGTGCTGAAGCTTTCTTT	CASSLGTGAEGAEAFF
TRBV7-9	TRBD2	-	TRBJ2-3	TGTGCCAGCAGCTCTAGCGGGGGCACAGATACGCAGTATTTT	CASSSSGGTDTQYF
TRBV9	-	-	TRBJ2-3	TGTGCCAGCAGCGCGCGGGGTGGGGGCACAGATACGCAGTATTTT	CASSARGGGTDTQYF
TRBV15	-	-	TRBJ2-5	TGTGCCACCAGCAGACAACGGACACTAGAGACCCAGTACTTC	CATSRQRTLETQYF
TRBV6-6	TRBD1	-	TRBJ1-2	TGTGCCAGCAGTCCCCAGGGACAGGGGATTGAGAACTATGGCTACACCTTC	CASSPQGQGIENYGYTF
TRBV7-2	TRBD2	-	TRBJ2-2	TGTGCCAGCAGCTTAAAGTCCAGCGGGGTTACGTACACCGGGGAGCTGTTTTTT	CASSLKSSGVTYTGELFF
TRBV5-5	-	-	TRBJ2-2	TGTGCCAGCAGCCAGGGGTTCGCCGGGGAGCTGTTTTTT	CASSQGFAGELFF
TRBV14	TRBD2	-	TRBJ2-1	TGTGCCAGCAGCCAAGAAAGGAGCGGGGGAGCAAATGAGCAGTTCTTC	CASSQERSGGANEQFF
TRBV15	-	-	TRBJ1-5	TGTGCCACCAGCAGGACTGGACAGCTGAGCAATCAGCCCCAGCATTTT	CATSRTGQLSNQPQHF